This T cell receptor (beta chain) was sequenced for a study of blood T cell repertoires in COVID-19. Study-level background: The United States, Italy and Spain were the sources of the acute and convalescent COVID-19 samples. Nucleic acid was either cDNA or gDNA, and it came from T cells, B-cell-depleted T cells, or PBMCs.

As handled by the study authors: Estimated nucleated cell counts came from reference gene primer amplification. The repertoire was sequenced with immunoSEQ multiplex PCR; TCRdb's copy has only in-frame clones and lacks some. The D gene and trimming were derived from the DNA, and the V and J assignments and clone size from that table. Of roughly 70,000 clones in the sample, approximately 90% were seen once. The CDR3 consists of 13 residues. With 2 bases removed from V and 7 bases from J, the gap between germline ends came to 12 bases. Germline V lookup: CDR1 SGHTA, CDR2 FQGNSA. Patients in Seattle were enrolled during active infection, then followed longitudinally.

The material sequenced was peripheral blood. This chain joins TRBV7-2 and TRBJ2-7; perhaps TRBD1 as D (5 bases). This sequence originates from a man aged 50-59 years with COVID-19, enrolled during active disease. The CDR3 coding sequence is TGTGCCAGCAGCTTAAAGGGGTTACTAGAGCAGTACTTC. Its translation is CASSLKGLLEQYF. The whole variable domain, filled in from reference TRBV7-2 and TRBJ2-7, reads GAGVSQSPSNKVTEKGKDVELRCDPISGHTALYWYRQSLGQGLEFLIYFQGNSAPDKSGLPSDRFSAERTGGSVSTLTIQRTQQEDSAVYLCASSLKGLLEQYFGPGTRLTVT.